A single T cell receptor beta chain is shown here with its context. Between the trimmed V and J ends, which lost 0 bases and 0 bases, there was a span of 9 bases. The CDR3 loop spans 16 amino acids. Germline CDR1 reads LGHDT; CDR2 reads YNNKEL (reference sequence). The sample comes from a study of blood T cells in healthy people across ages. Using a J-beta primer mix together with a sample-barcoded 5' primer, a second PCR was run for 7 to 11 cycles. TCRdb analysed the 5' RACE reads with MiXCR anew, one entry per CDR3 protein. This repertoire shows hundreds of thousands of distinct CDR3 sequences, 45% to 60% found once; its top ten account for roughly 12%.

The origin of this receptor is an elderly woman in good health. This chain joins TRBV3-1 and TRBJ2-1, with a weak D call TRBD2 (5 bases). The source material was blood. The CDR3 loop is CASSQDLGSSYNEQFF. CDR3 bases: TGTGCCAGCAGCCAAGATCTAGGGAGCTCCTACAATGAGCAGTTCTTC.